The entry below gives a single TCR beta chain sequence along with its context. The antigen is undetermined. This sample is drawn from a study of cytomegalovirus exposure and HLA in healthy donors. Study-level background: Of over 350 genotyped donors, 81% grouped in the Caucasian-associated ancestry cluster. The study's findings and limits: Of the V segments, some could not be distinguished, including TRBV6-2 and TRBV6-3, and were excluded. Previous analysis showed most TCR beta V segments were productive about 87% or about 30% of the time. V- and J-gene trimming of TCR beta was linked (in a later analysis) to a missense DCLRE1C variant.

Researchers ran the PCR with 60 Vbeta and 13 Jbeta primers. Data came from immunoSEQ multiplex PCR; TCRdb stores just in-frame clones and leaves some out. The table lists 90,000 to 120,000 clones. Unmatched junction bases numbered 9, after V lost 0 bases and J lost 4 bases. This CDR3 is 17 amino acids long. Germline CDR1 reads SGDLS; CDR2 reads YYNGEE. The chain recombines TRBV9 with TRBJ2-1; 8 bases are shared with TRBD1. This clonotype originated in a man over 45 in good health and CMV-seronegative. The sequenced sample consisted of PBMCs. This CDR3 reads CASSVDLGQGGYNEQFF. The CDR3 nucleotides read TGTGCCAGCAGCGTAGATCTAGGACAGGGTGGGTACAATGAGCAGTTCTTC.